The 22 T cell receptor beta chains given below trace back to one sample, sequenced in a study of monozygotic twins with inflammatory bowel disease. TCRdb re-called the 5' RACE reads and shows each CDR3 protein once, DNA omitted. The listing contains 420,000 or so distinct CDR3 sequences. The sequenced material came from blood. The origin of the receptors is a human donor with ulcerative colitis or Crohn's disease, or a healthy co-twin of an affected twin (not recorded which).

The chain couples TRBV28 to TRBJ2-3. The CDR3 totals 15 residues. CDR1 and CDR2 (germline): MDHEN, SYDVKM. The CDR3 here is CASSFNAVGTDTQYF. The variable domain in full, with the rest retrieved from reference TRBV28 and TRBJ2-3, is DVKVTQSSRYLVKRTGEKVFLECVQDMDHENMFWYRQDPGLGLRLIYFSYDVKMKEKGDIPEGYSVSREKKERFSLILESASTNQTSMYLCASSFNAVGTDTQYFGPGTRLTVL.

This chain links TRBV5-1 with TRBJ2-1; the D call of TRBD1 rests on TCRdb alone, since no DNA is present to check it. Germline CDR1 is SGHRS and CDR2 is YFSETQ. This CDR3 has 15 residues. CDR3 loop: CASSLAGDRLHEQFF.

CDR3 sequence: CASSVAGVLNNEQFF. The rearrangement uses TRBV9 and TRBJ2-1; without DNA, the TCRdb call of TRBD2 cannot be checked. This CDR3 spans 15 amino acids. Germline V gives CDR1 SGDLS, CDR2 YYNGEE.

The J gene is TRBJ1-1, the V gene TRBV30. CDR1 GTSNPN and CDR2 SVGIG come from the germline V gene (reference sequence). There are 12 residues in the CDR3. The CDR3 region is CAWRVRRTEAFF. Complete variable domain (other parts from reference TRBV30 and TRBJ1-1): SQTIHQWPATLVQPVGSPLSLECTVEGTSNPNLYWYRQAAGRGLQLLFYSVGIGQISSEVPQNLSASRPQDRQFILSSKKLLLSDSGFYLCAWRVRRTEAFFGQGTRLTVV.

The CDR3 sequence is CASNLRVGRTEAFF. This chain links TRBV7-2 with TRBJ1-1; there is no DNA to check the TCRdb D call of TRBD1. This CDR3 has 14 residues. Looked up from germline, CDR1 is SGHTA and CDR2 is FQGNSA.

V usage is TRBV3-1 and J usage is TRBJ2-5. This CDR3 region has 16 residues. CDR1 is LGHDT and CDR2 is YNNKEL in the germline V gene (reference sequence). Here the CDR3 reads CASSQSPRTYQETQYF.

V usage is TRBV9 and J usage is TRBJ2-3; TCRdb outputs TRBD2, but without DNA this stays unchecked. Per the germline V gene, CDR1 is SGDLS and CDR2 is YYNGEE. The CDR3 is 15 amino acids. This chain's CDR3 is CASSVARRAGDTQYF.

The V call is TRBV7-7, the J call TRBJ2-5; TCRdb's D call, TRBD1, is unchecked because there is no DNA. Germline V gives CDR1 SSHAT, CDR2 FNYEAQ (reference sequence). There are 16 residues in the CDR3. CDR3 sequence reads: CASSLDGRGGGETQYF.

V and J are TRBV15 and TRBJ2-3. The germline V gene encodes CDR1 LNHNV and CDR2 YYDKDF (reference sequence). This CDR3 contains 13 residues. The CDR3 region is CATSRDSRDTQYF.

This chain joins TRBV18 and TRBJ2-7; the D call from TCRdb, TRBD2, cannot be confirmed without DNA. CDR1 is KGHSH, CDR2 LQKENI, per germline. This CDR3 spans 16 amino acids. CDR3 sequence reads: CVSSRSASGGTYEQYF.

The V gene is TRBV7-6, the J gene TRBJ2-1; absent DNA, TCRdb's TRBD2 call cannot be checked. CDR3 length: 16 amino acids. Per the germline V gene, CDR1 is SGHVS and CDR2 is FNYEAQ. CDR3 in amino acids: CASSSTSGTSYNEQFF.

This chain links TRBV11-2 with TRBJ1-2. Germline V gene sequence: CDR1 SGHAT, CDR2 FQNNGV. This CDR3 has 14 amino acids. This CDR3 is CASSSRTFNYGYTF.

V is TRBV30 and J is TRBJ1-6. The CDR3 has 14 residues. CDR1 and CDR2 (germline): GTSNPN, SVGIG (reference sequence). The CDR3 protein is CAWSAGTWNSPLHF.

The chain carries TRBV5-1 and TRBJ2-7; there is no DNA to check the TCRdb D call of TRBD2. CDR3 length: 14 residues. Germline CDR1 and CDR2: SGHRS and YFSETQ. The CDR3: CASRTSGGSYEQYF.

The chain has TRBV7-8 and TRBJ2-2; TCRdb reports TRBD2, a call that lacks DNA to check it against. The germline CDR1 and CDR2 sequences are SGHVS and FQNEAQ. This CDR3 is built from 15 residues. Here the CDR3 reads CASSLAEGSTGELFF.

CDR3 amino acids: CATSDFPGLAGGTGELFF. V gene TRBV24-1 combines with J gene TRBJ2-2; TCRdb gives TRBD2 as the D gene, but with no DNA this cannot be confirmed. The CDR3 has 18 amino acids. Germline CDR1 and CDR2: KGHDR and SFDVKD.

This chain links TRBV6-1 with TRBJ2-5. The CDR3 has 14 amino acids. The germline CDR1 and CDR2 sequences are MNHNS and SASEGT. CDR3 sequence: CASSVHSRRETQYF.

The V and J genes are TRBV7-9 and TRBJ2-7; the D call from TCRdb, TRBD2, cannot be confirmed without DNA. CDR1 SEHNR and CDR2 FQNEAQ come from the germline V gene (reference sequence). This CDR3 has 14 residues. CDR3 region: CASSSGAGGNEQYF. Together with reference TRBV7-9 and TRBJ2-7, the CDR3 gives the full variable domain: DTGVSQNPRHKITKRGQNVTFRCDPISEHNRLYWYRQTLGQGPEFLTYFQNEAQLEKSRLLSDRFSAERPKGSFSTLEIQRTEQGDSAMYLCASSSGAGGNEQYFGPGTRLTVT.

The gene calls are TRBV7-9 and TRBJ2-5; without DNA, the TCRdb call of TRBD2 cannot be checked. Germline CDR1 and CDR2: SEHNR and FQNEAQ (reference sequence). This CDR3 is 17 amino acids long. CDR3 in amino acids: CASSLALAGGPQETQYF.

The chain has TRBV7-9 and TRBJ2-7; TCRdb names TRBD1, which stays unverified in the absence of DNA. The germline V gene encodes CDR1 SEHNR and CDR2 FQNEAQ (reference sequence). The CDR3 totals 16 residues. This CDR3 reads CASSSKWDRATYEQYF. Full variable domain (missing parts from reference TRBV7-9 and TRBJ2-7): DTGVSQNPRHKITKRGQNVTFRCDPISEHNRLYWYRQTLGQGPEFLTYFQNEAQLEKSRLLSDRFSAERPKGSFSTLEIQRTEQGDSAMYLCASSSKWDRATYEQYFGPGTRLTVT.

This rearrangement joins TRBV7-9 to TRBJ1-3. Germline V gene sequence: CDR1 SEHNR, CDR2 FQNEAQ (reference sequence). The CDR3 totals 13 residues. CDR3 amino acids: CASSAESGNTIYF.

The chain carries TRBV5-1 and TRBJ1-2. The CDR3 contains 13 residues. Germline CDR1 SGHRS, CDR2 YFSETQ. The CDR3 sequence is CASSLRINYGYTF.